This T cell receptor beta chain stems from a study of T cell clones after liver transplantation. Study context: Samples came from ITN030ST, which attempted immunosuppression withdrawal within 2 years of liver transplantation.

TCRdb's table, derived via immunoSEQ multiplex PCR, lists solely in-frame clones and lacks some. The sample lists under 150,000 clones; approximately 90% were seen once. The V gene lost 7 bases and the J gene lost 9 bases, with 22 bases spanning the gap. In germline, CDR1 is SNHLY, CDR2 FYNNEI. The CDR3 runs to 15 residues. The chain employs TRBV2 and TRBJ2-1; D may correspond to TRBD1 or TRBD2 (5 bases each). The TCR comes from a human patient who received a liver transplant. Some T cells may trace back to the graft donor. The sequencing here drew on CD4+ T cells from blood, taken 12 months after liver transplant. The CDR3 DNA follows: TGTGCCAGCATTAGCCCCGGGACCCCGAACCGTGAGCAGTTCTTC. The encoded protein is CASISPGTPNREQFF.